A single sample is the source of the 26 T cell receptor beta chains below, sequenced in a study of OX40 agonist ivuxolimab in advanced cancers. TCRdb's copy holds only in-frame clones and misses some; the assay was immunoSEQ multiplex PCR. The repertoire holds 16,000 or so clones, with approximately 77% as singletons. This specimen consisted of CD4+ or CD8+ T cells sorted from blood, obtained in a trial of the OX40 agonist ivuxolimab. The receptors here all came from an adult with an advanced solid tumor such as melanoma, head and neck, liver or kidney cancer.

In DNA form, the CDR3 reads TGTGCCAGCAGCTTATTACAGGGAGTTGAAAAACTGTTTTTT. Translation gives CASSLLQGVEKLFF. The V gene is TRBV7-2, the J gene TRBJ1-4; tentatively, D is TRBD1 (6 bases). Germline assignment: CDR1 SGHTA and CDR2 FQGNSA. V lost 2 bases and J lost 7, with 11 bases in between. The length of the CDR3 is 14 residues.

This chain links TRBV5-1 with TRBJ1-6; 8 bases agree with TRBD1. Germline CDR1 and CDR2: SGHRS and YFSETQ. This CDR3 spans 17 amino acids. V trimming: 0 bases; J trimming: 0 bases; junction bases outside the gene matches: 2. CDR3 nucleotides: TGCGCCAGCAGCTTGGCTGGACAGGGCTCCTATAATTCACCCCTCCACTTT. Its protein is CASSLAGQGSYNSPLHF.

The V call is TRBV9, the J call TRBJ2-2; 10 positions agree with TRBD1. This CDR3 is built from 14 residues. CDR1 and CDR2 from the germline V gene are SGDLS and YYNGEE. V trimming: 2 bases; J trimming: 6 bases; junction bases outside the gene matches: 1. CDR3 nucleotides: TGTGCCAGCAGCGTCGGACAGGGGGCCGGGGAGCTGTTTTTT. It yields the protein CASSVGQGAGELFF.

This sequence joins TRBV27 and TRBJ2-1; no reliable D call. Germline values: CDR1 MNHEY, CDR2 SMNVEV (reference sequence). This CDR3 comprises 13 residues. Trimming removed 8 bases at V and 9 bases at J, with 17 bases between. For the CDR3, the DNA is TGTGCCAGCTCCCGCGACGCCCCGGGTGAGCAGTTCTTC. This translates into CASSRDAPGEQFF.

This sequence joins TRBV5-6 and TRBJ2-1; D is unclear. The V gene's germline CDR1 is SGHDT and CDR2 YYEEEE. The CDR3 spans 13 residues. Trimming removed 1 base from V and 3 bases from J, with 5 bases in between. Here the CDR3 DNA reads TGTGCCAGCAGCTTGCCCCTCTACAATGAGCAGTTCTTC. Translated, it gives CASSLPLYNEQFF.

The chain has TRBV13 and TRBJ1-1; no firm D call. V shed 3 bases and J shed 4 bases, with 6 bases lying between them. In germline, CDR1 is PRHDT, CDR2 FYEKMQ (reference sequence). The CDR3 sequence is 12 residues long. The CDR3 DNA reads TGTGCCAGCAGCTTGTGGGGCACTGAAGCTTTCTTT. It specifies CASSLWGTEAFF.

The rearrangement joins TRBV5-4 to TRBJ2-5; tentative D call: TRBD2 (5 bases). The CDR3 contains 16 residues. Trimming took 6 bases from V and 1 from J, leaving 19 bases between them. Germline V gene lookup returns CDR1 SGHNT and CDR2 YYREEE (reference sequence). CDR3 amino acids: CASTPGTVGSQETQYF. The CDR3 DNA is TGTGCCAGCACCCCGGGAACGGTGGGAAGCCAAGAGACCCAGTACTTC.

V and J are TRBV11-3 and TRBJ2-7; D not resolved. Germline V gene data show CDR1 as SGHNT and CDR2 as YENEEA. The germline V and J ends were trimmed by 1 base and 5 bases, with 9 bases remaining between them. This CDR3 is 13 amino acids long. In nucleotides, the CDR3 is TGTGCCAGCAGCTTAGCTTTATCCGACGAGCAGTACTTC. Protein sequence: CASSLALSDEQYF.

This chain joins TRBV4-1 and TRBJ2-1; no definite D call. Trimming stripped 0 bases from V and 2 bases from J, with 8 bases between. The CDR3 runs 15 residues. Germline values: CDR1 MGHRA, CDR2 YSYEKL. For the CDR3, the DNA is TGCGCCAGCAGCCAAGACGAACTGGCCTACAATGAGCAGTTCTTC. Translated: CASSQDELAYNEQFF.

The chain joins TRBV13 to TRBJ2-7; tentative D call: TRBD2 (6 bases). The CDR3 has 17 residues. CDR1 and CDR2 from the germline V gene are PRHDT and FYEKMQ (reference sequence). Deletions cut 5 bases from V and 1 base from J, with 21 bases between. This chain's CDR3 is CASSLTGLGGRSYEQYF. The CDR3 DNA is TGTGCCAGCAGCCTCACGGGACTTGGAGGGAGGTCCTACGAGCAGTACTTC.

Concerning this clone itself: One end of the junction varies from germline; a read error may be responsible. CDR3 loop: CASSQDRLTDISSGANVLTF. For the CDR3, the DNA is TGCGCCAGCAGCCAAGATCGACTCACAGATATATCCTCTGGGGCCAACGTCCTGACTTTC. V is TRBV7-1 and J is TRBJ2-6, with D unresolved. TRBV7-1 is placed among ORFs of uncertain function. CDR3 length: 20 amino acids.

The sample holds a few counts of this clone. The V and J genes are TRBV5-4 and TRBJ1-2, with D unresolved. In germline, CDR1 is SGHNT, CDR2 YYREEE (reference sequence). The CDR3 sequence is 14 residues long. The V gene lost 2 bases and the J gene lost 2 bases, with 10 bases spanning the gap. Here the CDR3 reads CASSFQTTNYGYTF. The CDR3 DNA reads as TGTGCCAGCAGCTTTCAGACAACCAACTATGGCTACACCTTC. Full variable domain (outside the CDR3, taken from reference TRBV5-4 and TRBJ1-2): ETGVTQSPTHLIKTRGQQVTLRCSSQSGHNTVSWYQQALGQGPQFIFQYYREEENGRGNFPPRFSGLQFPNYSSELNVNALELDDSALYLCASSFQTTNYGYTFGSGTRLTVV.

The chain employs TRBV5-1 and TRBJ2-7; 7 nucleotides agree with TRBD1. Germline V CDR1 and CDR2: SGHRS, YFSETQ. J was trimmed by 1 base and V by 3 bases; bases with no gene match: 1. This CDR3 has 13 residues. Here the CDR3 reads CASSWDSSYEQYF. As DNA, the CDR3 is TGCGCCAGCAGCTGGGACAGTTCCTACGAGCAGTACTTC.

This chain connects TRBV5-6 to TRBJ2-5; weak D call: TRBD2 (5 bases). V dropped 2 bases and J dropped 5 bases, with 16 bases sitting between them. Germline CDR1 reads SGHDT; CDR2 reads YYEEEE. This CDR3 has 15 amino acids. In DNA, the CDR3 is TGTGCCAGCAGCTTAGTGCGGGCCTACCCGGAGACCCAGTACTTC. Translation gives CASSLVRAYPETQYF.

The chain carries TRBV6-1 and TRBJ1-1, with 8 bases identical to TRBD1. The length of the CDR3 is 13 residues. Germline CDR1 is MNHNS and CDR2 is SASEGT. The V gene end was trimmed by 9 bases and the J gene end by 5 bases; junction bases not matched to a gene: 8. CDR3: CASATGGYTEAFF. The CDR3 DNA is TGTGCCAGTGCCACAGGGGGTTATACTGAAGCTTTCTTT.

The genes are TRBV4-1 and TRBJ1-1, with TRBD1 as a possible D gene (5 bases). V was clipped by 1 base and J by 3 bases, with 12 bases between them. The CDR3 runs 15 residues. CDR1 and CDR2 (germline): MGHRA, YSYEKL. DNA of the CDR3: TGCGCCAGCAGCCAAGGGGCAGGGAGGGACACTGAAGCTTTCTTT. Protein product: CASSQGAGRDTEAFF.

The chain combines TRBV5-1 with TRBJ2-4; tentative D call: TRBD2 (6 bases). This CDR3 has 13 residues. With 0 bases removed from V and 9 bases from J, the gap between germline ends came to 10 bases. Germline V lookup: CDR1 SGHRS, CDR2 YFSETQ. The CDR3: CASSLDAGGIQYF. The CDR3 DNA reads as TGCGCCAGCAGCTTGGACGCCGGGGGCATTCAGTACTTC.

The V call is TRBV5-6, the J call TRBJ1-1; D not certain. Germline V CDR1 and CDR2: SGHDT, YYEEEE. The germline V and J ends were trimmed by 4 bases and 1 base, with 8 bases remaining between them. This CDR3 has 13 residues. The CDR3 reads CASSAVPNTEAFF. CDR3 DNA: TGTGCCAGCAGCGCAGTCCCGAACACTGAAGCTTTCTTT.

The gene calls are TRBV2 and TRBJ1-5; D unresolved. V was cut by 2 bases and J by 7 bases, with 15 bases left in between. This CDR3 is built from 15 residues. Per germline, CDR1 SNHLY and CDR2 FYNNEI. The CDR3 coding sequence is TGTGCCAGCAGTGAATCGGAGGGAAGCGGGCAGCCCCAGCATTTT. This translates into CASSESEGSGQPQHF.

The chain couples TRBV25-1 to TRBJ1-2; 9 positions match TRBD1. The V and J ends lost 6 bases and 3 bases, in that order; junction bases with no gene match: 8. The CDR3 totals 15 residues. Germline V CDR1 and CDR2: MGHDK, SYGVNS. CDR3 sequence: CASRPSTGGDYGYTF. The CDR3 nucleotides are TGTGCCAGCAGGCCATCGACAGGGGGTGACTATGGCTACACCTTC.

This clone was seen more than once but under ten times. The CDR3: CASSKNWSTRGTEAFF. CDR3 DNA sequence: TGTGCCAGTAGTAAAAATTGGAGTACGAGGGGCACTGAAGCTTTCTTT. This chain uses TRBV19 with TRBJ1-1, with a weak D call TRBD1 (5 bases). V was trimmed by 4 bases and J by 4 bases, leaving 19 bases between them. The germline CDR1 and CDR2 sequences are LNHDA and SQIVND (reference sequence). The CDR3 contains 16 residues. The whole variable domain, remainder taken from reference TRBV19 and TRBJ1-1, is DGGITQSPKYLFRKEGQNVTLSCEQNLNHDAMYWYRQDPGQGLRLIYYSQIVNDFQKGDIAEGYSVSREKKESFPLTVTSAQKNPTAFYLCASSKNWSTRGTEAFFGQGTRLTVV.

As DNA, the CDR3 is TGTGCCAGCAGTTTTGGAGTAGCTGAAGCGGGGGAGAGAGAGACCCAGTACTTC. As protein: CASSFGVAEAGERETQYF. The J gene is TRBJ2-5, the V gene TRBV28; 8 bases agree with TRBD2. Germline loops: CDR1 MDHEN, CDR2 SYDVKM. This CDR3 region has 18 residues. Losses at the gene ends were 3 bases for V and 4 bases for J; bases not matched to a gene: 16.

The rearrangement links TRBV5-6 to TRBJ1-2; D unresolved. V was trimmed by 4 bases and J by 8 bases, leaving 12 bases between them. CDR1 is SGHDT and CDR2 is YYEEEE in the germline V gene. This CDR3 is built from 12 residues. CDR3 DNA: TGTGCCAGCAGCAGCCCTGCGGAGGGCTACACCTTC. Protein product: CASSSPAEGYTF.

The chain uses TRBV6-5 and TRBJ1-3; D uncertain. In germline, CDR1 is MNHEY, CDR2 SVGAGI. Trimming removed 8 bases at V and 2 bases at J, with 10 bases between. The CDR3 extends over 13 amino acids. The CDR3 region is CASRDGAGNTIYF. DNA of the CDR3: TGTGCCAGCCGTGACGGAGCTGGAAACACCATATATTTT.

The chain recombines TRBV4-1 with TRBJ1-1; TRBD1 matches at 7 bases. Germline CDR1 MGHRA, CDR2 YSYEKL. V shed 0 bases and J 7 bases; nucleotides not matched to a gene: 11. This CDR3 has 16 amino acids. The CDR3 DNA reads as TGCGCCAGCAGCCAAGAACCGGGACAGAGACTTTATGAAGCTTTCTTT. Translation: CASSQEPGQRLYEAFF.

The V call is TRBV6-5, the J call TRBJ2-7; D is undetermined. CDR3 length: 11 amino acids. Germline loops: CDR1 MNHEY, CDR2 SVGAGI. V lost 8 bases, J lost 5 bases, and 10 bases lay in between. For the CDR3, the DNA is TGTGCCAGCGACCTTGGGAACGAGCAGTACTTC. Translated, it gives CASDLGNEQYF.